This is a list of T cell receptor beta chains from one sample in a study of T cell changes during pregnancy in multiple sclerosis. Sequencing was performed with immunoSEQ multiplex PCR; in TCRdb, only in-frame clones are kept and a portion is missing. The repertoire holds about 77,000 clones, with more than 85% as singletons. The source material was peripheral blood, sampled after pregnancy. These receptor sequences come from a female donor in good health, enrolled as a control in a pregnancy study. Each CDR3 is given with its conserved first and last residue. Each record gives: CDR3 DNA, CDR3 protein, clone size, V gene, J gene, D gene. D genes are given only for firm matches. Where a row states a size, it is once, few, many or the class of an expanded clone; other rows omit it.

cdr3_nt: TGCGCCAGCCGCTTAATTAGCGGAGATACCTACGAGCAGTACTTC; cdr3_aa: CASRLISGDTYEQYF; clone_size: -; v_call: TRBV5-1; j_call: TRBJ2-7; d_call: -
cdr3_nt: TGTGCCACCAGCAGAGTCTCGGGAGGGCTTATCGTCTTC; cdr3_aa: CATSRVSGGLIVF; clone_size: -; v_call: TRBV15; j_call: TRBJ2-7; d_call: TRBD2
cdr3_nt: TGTGCCAGTAGTGATCGACAGGGGGCTTACTACGAGCAGTACTTC; cdr3_aa: CASSDRQGAYYEQYF; clone_size: -; v_call: TRBV19; j_call: TRBJ2-7; d_call: TRBD1
cdr3_nt: TGTGCCAGCAGCTTAAAGGGCGCAGGGGGCTCCGAGCAGTACTTC; cdr3_aa: CASSLKGAGGSEQYF; clone_size: -; v_call: TRBV7-9; j_call: TRBJ2-7; d_call: TRBD1
cdr3_nt: TGCGCCAGCAGCTTGGGTAGGGGAAGTGGTAATTCACCCCTCCACTTT; cdr3_aa: CASSLGRGSGNSPLHF; clone_size: -; v_call: TRBV5-1; j_call: TRBJ1-6; d_call: -
cdr3_nt: TGTGCCCTTGATCAGACAGTGAACACTGAAGCTTTCTTT; cdr3_aa: CALDQTVNTEAFF; clone_size: -; v_call: TRBV30; j_call: TRBJ1-1; d_call: -
cdr3_nt: TGTGCCAGTAGTATTCGGGGACAGGGGGTCAATCAGCCCCAGCATTTT; cdr3_aa: CASSIRGQGVNQPQHF; clone_size: -; v_call: TRBV19; j_call: TRBJ1-5; d_call: TRBD1
cdr3_nt: TGTGCCATCAGTGAGACGGGAACCCGAGCTTTCTTT; cdr3_aa: CAISETGTRAFF; clone_size: few; v_call: TRBV10-3; j_call: TRBJ1-1; d_call: -
cdr3_nt: TGTGCCAGCAGCGACAGGTGGAGGAATTCACCCCTCCACTTT; cdr3_aa: CASSDRWRNSPLHF; clone_size: -; v_call: TRBV6-5; j_call: TRBJ1-6; d_call: -
cdr3_nt: TGTGCCAGCAGCCCGGACAGGGTCCACGAGCAGTACTTC; cdr3_aa: CASSPDRVHEQYF; clone_size: -; v_call: TRBV27; j_call: TRBJ2-7; d_call: TRBD1
cdr3_nt: TGTGCCAGCAGCCCCGTGGGACAGCCGAACACCGGGGAGCTGTTTTTT; cdr3_aa: CASSPVGQPNTGELFF; clone_size: -; v_call: TRBV5-4; j_call: TRBJ2-2; d_call: TRBD1
cdr3_nt: TGCGCCAGCAGCCAATCCAACAGGGCGAACACTGAAGCTTTCTTT; cdr3_aa: CASSQSNRANTEAFF; clone_size: -; v_call: TRBV4-3; j_call: TRBJ1-1; d_call: -
cdr3_nt: TGTGCCAGCTCAAGGCGGCGGGACCCCTACGAGCAGTACTTC; cdr3_aa: CASSRRRDPYEQYF; clone_size: -; v_call: TRBV18; j_call: TRBJ2-7; d_call: -
cdr3_nt: TGTGCCAGCAGCCCCGAGACAGGGTACATCGACGAGCAGTACTTC; cdr3_aa: CASSPETGYIDEQYF; clone_size: -; v_call: TRBV7-2; j_call: TRBJ2-7; d_call: TRBD1
cdr3_nt: TGTGCCAGCAGCTTTAGCGGGAGGTCTTACGAGCAGTACTTC; cdr3_aa: CASSFSGRSYEQYF; clone_size: -; v_call: TRBV7-2; j_call: TRBJ2-7; d_call: TRBD2
cdr3_nt: TGTGCCGTCCGGGACAAGCCCTATGGCTACACCTTC; cdr3_aa: CAVRDKPYGYTF; clone_size: -; v_call: TRBV2; j_call: TRBJ1-2; d_call: -
cdr3_nt: TGTGCCAGTAGTATTAGGTTCCTAGGCAGGGGTGACACCGGGGAGCTGTTTTTT; cdr3_aa: CASSIRFLGRGDTGELFF; clone_size: once; v_call: TRBV19; j_call: TRBJ2-2; d_call: -
cdr3_nt: TGTGCCAGCAGACAAAGGGGGAACACTGAAGCTTTCTTT; cdr3_aa: CASRQRGNTEAFF; clone_size: once; v_call: TRBV6-5; j_call: TRBJ1-1; d_call: -
cdr3_nt: TGTGCCAGCCAGAATCAGCATTTT; cdr3_aa: CASQNQHF; clone_size: -; v_call: TRBV19; j_call: TRBJ1-5; d_call: -
cdr3_nt: TGCGCCAGCAGCTTGGAATCGCGGGCAACAGAGCCATACAATGAGCAGTTCTTC; cdr3_aa: CASSLESRATEPYNEQFF; clone_size: -; v_call: TRBV5-1; j_call: TRBJ2-1; d_call: -
cdr3_nt: TGTGCCAGCAGCCCTCCCCCGGGACAGATTAACTATGGCTACACCTTC; cdr3_aa: CASSPPPGQINYGYTF; clone_size: -; v_call: TRBV28; j_call: TRBJ1-2; d_call: TRBD1
cdr3_nt: TGTGCCAGCTCACCACCAGGGGGCAATCAGCCCCAGCATTTT; cdr3_aa: CASSPPGGNQPQHF; clone_size: many; v_call: TRBV18; j_call: TRBJ1-5; d_call: -
cdr3_nt: TGTGCCAGCTCACCAGAGGCAGGGGGCAATTCACCCCTCCACTTT; cdr3_aa: CASSPEAGGNSPLHF; clone_size: once; v_call: TRBV18; j_call: TRBJ1-6; d_call: TRBD1
cdr3_nt: TGTGCCAGCTGGGAGGGGAGACAAGAGACCCAGTACTTC; cdr3_aa: CASWEGRQETQYF; clone_size: once; v_call: TRBV28; j_call: TRBJ2-5; d_call: TRBD2
cdr3_nt: TGTGCCAGCAGTTTTGGAGTAGAGACAGATACGCAGTATTTT; cdr3_aa: CASSFGVETDTQYF; clone_size: -; v_call: TRBV27; j_call: TRBJ2-3; d_call: -
cdr3_nt: TGCGCCAGCAGCCAAGATATTTCTTACAATGAGCAGTTCTTC; cdr3_aa: CASSQDISYNEQFF; clone_size: -; v_call: TRBV4-1; j_call: TRBJ2-1; d_call: -
cdr3_nt: TGTGCCAGCACGGACCTGGGAGGCCATAGCACAGATACGCAGTATTTT; cdr3_aa: CASTDLGGHSTDTQYF; clone_size: once; v_call: TRBV27; j_call: TRBJ2-3; d_call: -
cdr3_nt: TGTGCCATCAGCGAGAAAGCTAGCGGGAGTTTAGGAAGGAATGAGCAGTTCTTC; cdr3_aa: CAISEKASGSLGRNEQFF; clone_size: once; v_call: TRBV10-3; j_call: TRBJ2-1; d_call: TRBD2
cdr3_nt: TGTGCCAGCAGCGTACGGGCGGGAGACGTCTTCGAGCAGTACTTC; cdr3_aa: CASSVRAGDVFEQYF; clone_size: -; v_call: TRBV9; j_call: TRBJ2-7; d_call: TRBD2
cdr3_nt: TGTGCCAGCAATCGGGAACCATTACCCCAGCATTTT; cdr3_aa: CASNREPLPQHF; clone_size: -; v_call: TRBV28; j_call: TRBJ1-5; d_call: -
cdr3_nt: TGTGCCAGCAGCTCGCGTGTGGCGGGGAGGGAAGAGACCCAGTACTTC; cdr3_aa: CASSSRVAGREETQYF; clone_size: once; v_call: TRBV5-4; j_call: TRBJ2-5; d_call: TRBD2
cdr3_nt: TGTGCCAGCAGCTTACCGACTAGCGGGGATATAACGAACACCGGGGAGCTGTTTTTT; cdr3_aa: CASSLPTSGDITNTGELFF; clone_size: -; v_call: TRBV7-8; j_call: TRBJ2-2; d_call: TRBD2
cdr3_nt: TGCGCCAGCAGCTTGGCCAGGGGCCGAGCCCTCTATGGCTACACCTTC; cdr3_aa: CASSLARGRALYGYTF; clone_size: -; v_call: TRBV5-1; j_call: TRBJ1-2; d_call: -
cdr3_nt: TGTGCCACCAGCAGAAAAAGCAAGGGGGTCTCCTACGAGCAGTACTTC; cdr3_aa: CATSRKSKGVSYEQYF; clone_size: -; v_call: TRBV15; j_call: TRBJ2-7; d_call: -
cdr3_nt: TGTGCCAGCAGCTGGCCGGGACTAGCGGGAGGGCCATCCTACAATGAGCAGTTCTTC; cdr3_aa: CASSWPGLAGGPSYNEQFF; clone_size: once; v_call: TRBV7-2; j_call: TRBJ2-1; d_call: TRBD2
cdr3_nt: TGTGCCAGCATTTCCAGGGGTGGGAACAATGAGCAGTTCTTC; cdr3_aa: CASISRGGNNEQFF; clone_size: -; v_call: TRBV6-5; j_call: TRBJ2-1; d_call: -